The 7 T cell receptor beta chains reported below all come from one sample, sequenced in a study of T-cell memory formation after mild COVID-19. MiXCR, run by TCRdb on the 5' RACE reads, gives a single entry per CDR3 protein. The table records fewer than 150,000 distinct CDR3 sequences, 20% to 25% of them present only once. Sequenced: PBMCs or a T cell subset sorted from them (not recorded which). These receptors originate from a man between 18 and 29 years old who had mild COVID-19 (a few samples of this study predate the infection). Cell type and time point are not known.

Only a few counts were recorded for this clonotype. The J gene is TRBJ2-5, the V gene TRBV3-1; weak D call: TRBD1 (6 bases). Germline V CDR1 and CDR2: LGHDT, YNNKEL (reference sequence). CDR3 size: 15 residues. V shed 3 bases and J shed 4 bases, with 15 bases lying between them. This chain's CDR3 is CASSHQGPSGETQYF. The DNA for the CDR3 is TGTGCCAGCAGCCACCAGGGGCCTAGTGGAGAGACCCAGTACTTC.

The CDR3 sequence is CSAEVGYGYTF. CDR3 DNA: TGCAGCGCCGAGGTGGGCTATGGCTACACCTTC. The rearrangement uses TRBV29-1 and TRBJ1-2; D is unclear. The V gene lost 7 bases and the J gene lost 4 bases, with 10 bases spanning the gap. The germline gives CDR1 SQVTM, CDR2 ANQGSEA. This CDR3 region has 11 residues.

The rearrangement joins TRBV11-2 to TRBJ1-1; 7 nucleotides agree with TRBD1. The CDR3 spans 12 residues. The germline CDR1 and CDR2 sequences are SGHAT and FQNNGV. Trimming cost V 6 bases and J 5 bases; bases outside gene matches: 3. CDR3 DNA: TGTGCCAGCAGGACACAGGGGACTGAAGCTTTCTTT. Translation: CASRTQGTEAFF.

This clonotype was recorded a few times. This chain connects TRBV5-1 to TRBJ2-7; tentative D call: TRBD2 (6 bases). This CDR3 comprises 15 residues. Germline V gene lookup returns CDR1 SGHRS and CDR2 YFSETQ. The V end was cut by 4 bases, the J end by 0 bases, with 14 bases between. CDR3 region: CASSKGLSSSYEQYF. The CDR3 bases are TGCGCCAGCAGCAAGGGACTGTCAAGCTCCTACGAGCAGTACTTC.

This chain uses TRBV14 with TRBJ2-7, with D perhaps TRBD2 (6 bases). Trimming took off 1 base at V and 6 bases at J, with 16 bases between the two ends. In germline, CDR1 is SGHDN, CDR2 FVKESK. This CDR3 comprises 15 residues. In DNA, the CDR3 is TGTGCCAGCAGCCAAGTGGGAGGACTATCGGGCGAGCAGTACTTC. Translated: CASSQVGGLSGEQYF.

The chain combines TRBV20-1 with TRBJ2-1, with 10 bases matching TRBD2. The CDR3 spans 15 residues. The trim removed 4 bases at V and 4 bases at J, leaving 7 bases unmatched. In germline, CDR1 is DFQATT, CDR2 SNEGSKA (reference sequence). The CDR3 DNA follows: TGCAGTGCTACCTCCCTAGCGGGGGTATACAATGAGCAGTTCTTC. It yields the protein CSATSLAGVYNEQFF.

The CDR3 sequence: CASRKTHSSSYEQYF. The CDR3 bases are TGCGCCAGCAGAAAGACACATTCTAGCTCCTACGAGCAGTACTTC. V gene TRBV4-1 combines with J gene TRBJ2-7, with D uncertain. CDR1 is MGHRA, CDR2 YSYEKL, per germline. Trimming stripped 6 bases from V and 0 bases from J, with 15 bases between. The CDR3 is 15 amino acids.